The 27 T cell receptor beta chains below all came from one sample that was sequenced in a study of T cell responses to AZD1222 COVID-19 vaccine. The protocol was immunoSEQ multiplex PCR, while the TCRdb copy is restricted to in-frame clones and leaves out a portion. The sample contains about 85,000 clones, 80% to 90% of which appear only once. Source: peripheral blood, taken on day 0 of AZD1222 vaccination. The receptors shown here come from an adult in good health.

The rearrangement links TRBV3-1 (or the pseudogene TRBV3-2) to TRBJ1-6, with D unresolved. The length of the CDR3 is 18 residues. Germline CDR1 reads LGHDT; CDR2 reads YNNKEL (reference sequence). Trimming stripped 0 bases from V and 2 bases from J, with 14 bases between. CDR3 in amino acids: CASSQEPFESAYNSPLHF. For the CDR3, the DNA is TGTGCCAGCAGCCAAGAACCGTTTGAGAGCGCCTATAATTCACCCCTCCACTTT.

The chain is built from TRBV28 and TRBJ2-1; D remains ambiguous. Deletions cut 5 bases from V and 4 bases from J, with 3 bases between. This CDR3 contains 11 residues. Per germline, CDR1 MDHEN and CDR2 SYDVKM. The CDR3 is CASSAYNEQFF. Written as DNA, the CDR3 is TGTGCCAGCAGTGCTTACAATGAGCAGTTCTTC.

This clone was seen at least ten times. The rearrangement uses TRBV19 and TRBJ2-1, with D perhaps given as TRBD1 or TRBD2 (6 bases each). Trimming took 2 bases from V and 6 from J, leaving 17 bases between them. CDR3 size: 16 residues. The germline CDR1 and CDR2 sequences are LNHDA and SQIVND (reference sequence). CDR3 in DNA: TGTGCCAGTAGTATACAGGGCGGGGACATATTCAATGAGCAGTTCTTC. It specifies CASSIQGGDIFNEQFF.

This rearrangement joins TRBV27 to TRBJ1-2; TRBD1 matches at 10 bases. V lost 7 bases, J lost 8 bases, and 13 bases stayed unmatched. The CDR3 spans 15 residues. Germline V gene sequence: CDR1 MNHEY, CDR2 SMNVEV (reference sequence). The CDR3, as DNA: TGTGCCAGCAATGCGGCGACAGGGGGCATCGGGGGCTACACCTTC. It codes for CASNAATGGIGGYTF.

The V gene is TRBV7-2, the J gene TRBJ2-7; TRBD2 agrees at 11 bases. The junction had 7 bases not matched to a gene; V was cut back by 1 base and J by 5 bases. In germline, CDR1 is SGHTA, CDR2 FQGNSA. The CDR3 spans 16 residues. Here the CDR3 DNA reads TGTGCCAGCAGCTTAGATGGTAGCGGGAGGGCCAACGAGCAGTACTTC. This gives the protein CASSLDGSGRANEQYF.

This chain joins TRBV12-5 and TRBJ2-7, with D possibly matching TRBD2 (5 bases). Germline values: CDR1 LGHNT, CDR2 FRNRAP. The CDR3 spans 15 residues. Trimming removed 1 base from V and 2 bases from J, with 12 bases in between. CDR3 nucleotide sequence: TGTGCTAGTGGTTTGGACGAGGGTTCCCCCTACGAGCAGTACTTC. Protein product: CASGLDEGSPYEQYF.

The CDR3 loop is CASSQGDWGNYGYTF. The CDR3 DNA sequence: TGTGCCAGCAGCCAGGGGGACTGGGGGAACTATGGCTACACCTTC. This sequence joins TRBV7-9 and TRBJ1-2, with 7 bases identical to TRBD1. In germline, CDR1 is SEHNR, CDR2 FQNEAQ (reference sequence). The CDR3 length is 15 residues. After removal of 5 bases from V and 2 bases from J, the junction contained 8 bases not matched to a gene.

The J gene is TRBJ2-7, the V gene TRBV9; 13 nucleotides line up with TRBD2. Germline V gene lookup returns CDR1 SGDLS and CDR2 YYNGEE. After removal of 2 bases from V and 7 bases from J, the junction contained 9 bases not matched to a gene. The CDR3 totals 16 residues. The CDR3 nucleotides are TGTGCCAGCAGCGTCACGGGACTAGCGGGACCTGTTGAGCAGTACTTC. The encoded protein is CASSVTGLAGPVEQYF.

The gene calls are TRBV19 and TRBJ2-3, with D uncertain. The V gene lost 0 bases and the J gene lost 2 bases, with 6 bases spanning the gap. The germline gives CDR1 LNHDA, CDR2 SQIVND (reference sequence). The CDR3 length is 14 residues. This CDR3 is CASSIDPNTDTQYF. The CDR3 DNA follows: TGTGCCAGTAGTATAGACCCCAACACAGATACGCAGTATTTT.

The rearrangement links TRBV4-3 to TRBJ2-7; D is possibly TRBD2 (6 bases). V was clipped by 3 bases and J by 2 bases, with 8 bases between them. CDR3 size: 13 residues. CDR1 LGHNA and CDR2 YSLEER come from the germline V gene. The CDR3 reads CASSQDYPYEQYF. The CDR3 DNA is TGCGCCAGCAGCCAGGACTACCCCTACGAGCAGTACTTC.

The CDR3 sequence is CASSIDGGQQSWGLGDTQYF. The CDR3 coding sequence is TGTGCCAGTAGTATAGACGGTGGACAGCAGTCGTGGGGCCTGGGAGATACGCAGTATTTT. The chain joins TRBV19 to TRBJ2-3; weak D call: TRBD1 (6 bases). From germline, CDR1 is LNHDA and CDR2 SQIVND (reference sequence). CDR3 size: 20 residues. Between the trimmed V and J ends, which lost 0 bases and 5 bases, there was a span of 27 bases.

The chain is built from TRBV4-1 and TRBJ1-2; TRBD1 might be the D (5 bases). The germline V gene encodes CDR1 MGHRA and CDR2 YSYEKL. The V and J ends lost 5 bases and 7 bases respectively, with 8 bases between them. This CDR3 contains 11 residues. The CDR3 reads CASSDRGGYTF. The CDR3 bases are TGCGCCAGCAGCGATAGGGGTGGCTACACCTTC.

The rearrangement uses TRBV5-1 and TRBJ1-5; D not resolved. The CDR3 extends over 13 amino acids. In germline, CDR1 is SGHRS, CDR2 YFSETQ. Trimming cost V 0 bases and J 4 bases, with 5 bases left between them. The CDR3 region is CASSLEPNQPQHF. As DNA, the CDR3 is TGCGCCAGCAGCTTGGAACCAAATCAGCCCCAGCATTTT.

The chain joins TRBV5-1 to TRBJ1-2; D uncertain. CDR3 length: 14 residues. Per the germline V gene, CDR1 is SGHRS and CDR2 is YFSETQ. V dropped 4 bases and J dropped 4 bases, with 14 bases sitting between them. CDR3 residues: CASSKDADSYGYTF. The CDR3 coding sequence is TGCGCCAGCAGCAAGGACGCCGACTCCTATGGCTACACCTTC.

The chain recombines TRBV5-1 with TRBJ2-2; possibly TRBD2 for D (5 bases). The V end was cut by 3 bases, the J end by 8 bases, with 23 bases between. From germline, CDR1 is SGHRS and CDR2 YFSETQ. The CDR3 loop spans 17 amino acids. The CDR3 DNA reads as TGCGCCAGCAGCTCGGCTGAGCAGGTGGTTAGCGCTGGGGAGCTGTTTTTT. Protein: CASSSAEQVVSAGELFF. Filled out from reference TRBV5-1 and TRBJ2-2, the complete variable domain reads KAGVTQTPRYLIKTRGQQVTLSCSPISGHRSVSWYQQTPGQGLQFLFEYFSETQRNKGNFPGRFSGRQFSNSRSEMNVSTLELGDSALYLCASSSAEQVVSAGELFFGEGSRLTVL.

The gene calls are TRBV19 and TRBJ2-7; D gene unclear. V dropped 5 bases and J dropped 9 bases, with 11 bases sitting between them. The CDR3 consists of 11 residues. Germline V lookup: CDR1 LNHDA, CDR2 SQIVND (reference sequence). CDR3 sequence (DNA): TGTGCCAGTAGTGCCTCGGGCCTGCAGTACTTC. Amino acid sequence: CASSASGLQYF. Based on the CDR3 plus reference TRBV19 and TRBJ2-7, the full variable domain is DGGITQSPKYLFRKEGQNVTLSCEQNLNHDAMYWYRQDPGQGLRLIYYSQIVNDFQKGDIAEGYSVSREKKESFPLTVTSAQKNPTAFYLCASSASGLQYFGPGTRLTVT.

The V and J genes are TRBV2 and TRBJ2-3, with TRBD1 matching 8 bases. The trim removed 5 bases at V and 3 bases at J, leaving 4 bases unmatched. Germline CDR1 SNHLY, CDR2 FYNNEI. The CDR3 extends over 14 amino acids. The DNA for the CDR3 is TGTGCCAGCAGTAGACAGGGGACGACAGATACGCAGTATTTT. This translates into CASSRQGTTDTQYF.

The chain employs TRBV15 and TRBJ1-1; D not resolved. This CDR3 comprises 14 residues. CDR1 is LNHNV, CDR2 YYDKDF, per germline (reference sequence). The germline V and J ends were trimmed by 0 bases and 11 bases, with 16 bases remaining between them. The CDR3 nucleotides read TGTGCCACCAGCAGAGATTTGCAGGTTTTTGATGCTTTCTTT. This gives the protein CATSRDLQVFDAFF.

This chain joins TRBV7-9 and TRBJ2-7; no reliable D call. The V gene's germline CDR1 is SEHNR and CDR2 FQNEAQ (reference sequence). This CDR3 has 13 residues. Trimming removed 5 bases from V and 10 bases from J, with 18 bases in between. CDR3 nucleotides: TGTGCCAGCAGCAACCCCCCGGGCCCGCTACAGTACTTC. Translating gives CASSNPPGPLQYF. The full variable domain, completed using reference TRBV7-9 and TRBJ2-7, is DTGVSQNPRHKITKRGQNVTFRCDPISEHNRLYWYRQTLGQGPEFLTYFQNEAQLEKSRLLSDRFSAERPKGSFSTLEIQRTEQGDSAMYLCASSNPPGPLQYFGPGTRLTVT.

V usage is TRBV19 and J usage is TRBJ2-1; TRBD2 matches at 10 bases. The CDR3 is 18 amino acids. Germline CDR1 LNHDA, CDR2 SQIVND (reference sequence). Unmatched junction bases numbered 14, after V lost 7 bases and J lost 2 bases. The CDR3 spells CASTGWASGSITYNEQFF. The CDR3 DNA follows: TGTGCCAGTACCGGGTGGGCTAGCGGGAGCATAACCTACAATGAGCAGTTCTTC. The complete variable domain, with remaining parts taken from reference TRBV19 and TRBJ2-1, reads DGGITQSPKYLFRKEGQNVTLSCEQNLNHDAMYWYRQDPGQGLRLIYYSQIVNDFQKGDIAEGYSVSREKKESFPLTVTSAQKNPTAFYLCASTGWASGSITYNEQFFGPGTRLTVL.

This clone came up many times. This sequence joins TRBV30 and TRBJ1-2, with TRBD1 matching over 10 bases. V shed 4 bases and J 7 bases; nucleotides not matched to a gene: 3. Germline V gives CDR1 GTSNPN, CDR2 SVGIG (reference sequence). CDR3 length equals 12 residues. The CDR3: CAWNDRGLGYTF. The CDR3 nucleotides read TGTGCCTGGAATGACAGGGGGCTTGGCTACACCTTC.

The V gene is TRBV10-1, the J gene TRBJ1-1; no firm D call. The CDR3 spans 13 residues. V was pared by 3 bases and J by 1 base, with 6 bases between. Germline assignment: CDR1 WNHNN and CDR2 SYGVQD (reference sequence). The CDR3 sequence is CASSENANTEAFF. The CDR3 DNA reads TGCGCCAGCAGTGAAAACGCGAACACTGAAGCTTTCTTT.

This clone was seen more than once but under ten times. The gene calls are TRBV5-1 and TRBJ2-3, with TRBD2 as a possible D gene (6 bases). Trimming pared 2 bases from V and 0 bases from J, leaving 7 bases between. The CDR3 loop spans 14 amino acids. Germline CDR1 and CDR2: SGHRS and YFSETQ. The CDR3 spells CASSFSGSTDTQYF. CDR3 nucleotide sequence: TGCGCCAGCAGCTTTAGCGGTAGCACAGATACGCAGTATTTT. The full variable domain, in which reference TRBV5-1 and TRBJ2-3 provide the parts outside the CDR3, is KAGVTQTPRYLIKTRGQQVTLSCSPISGHRSVSWYQQTPGQGLQFLFEYFSETQRNKGNFPGRFSGRQFSNSRSEMNVSTLELGDSALYLCASSFSGSTDTQYFGPGTRLTVL.

The chain carries TRBV5-6 and TRBJ2-1, with 10 bases lining up with TRBD2. From germline, CDR1 is SGHDT and CDR2 YYEEEE. This CDR3 is built from 17 residues. With V trimmed by 0 bases and J by 2 bases, 5 bases remained unmatched. The CDR3 DNA reads as TGTGCCAGCAGCTTGGTGGGGGGGACTAGCGCCTACAATGAGCAGTTCTTC. Amino acid sequence: CASSLVGGTSAYNEQFF.

The chain joins TRBV28 to TRBJ2-5; TRBD1 agrees at 7 bases. V lost 2 bases to trimming and J lost 5 bases; unmatched junction nucleotides: 8. The CDR3 covers 15 residues. Germline V gene sequence: CDR1 MDHEN, CDR2 SYDVKM. CDR3 nucleotides: TGTGCCAGCAGTTTAGAACAGGGGTTGGGTGAGACCCAGTACTTC. Translating it yields CASSLEQGLGETQYF.

CDR3 region: CASSSPGGGGYTF. CDR3 DNA sequence: TGTGCCAGCAGCTCGCCCGGTGGGGGAGGCTACACCTTC. The V gene is TRBV11-2, the J gene TRBJ1-2; TRBD1 might be the D (5 bases). CDR1 is SGHAT, CDR2 FQNNGV, per germline. The V and J ends lost 4 bases and 8 bases respectively, with 14 bases between them. This CDR3 is built from 13 residues.

The J gene is TRBJ2-5, the V gene TRBV28; 8 bases agree with TRBD2. J was trimmed by 4 bases and V by 6 bases; bases with no gene match: 7. Germline V gene lookup returns CDR1 MDHEN and CDR2 SYDVKM. This CDR3 spans 14 amino acids. The CDR3 loop is CASRPGGVVETQYF. CDR3 DNA sequence: TGTGCCAGCAGACCCGGGGGGGTGGTAGAGACCCAGTACTTC.